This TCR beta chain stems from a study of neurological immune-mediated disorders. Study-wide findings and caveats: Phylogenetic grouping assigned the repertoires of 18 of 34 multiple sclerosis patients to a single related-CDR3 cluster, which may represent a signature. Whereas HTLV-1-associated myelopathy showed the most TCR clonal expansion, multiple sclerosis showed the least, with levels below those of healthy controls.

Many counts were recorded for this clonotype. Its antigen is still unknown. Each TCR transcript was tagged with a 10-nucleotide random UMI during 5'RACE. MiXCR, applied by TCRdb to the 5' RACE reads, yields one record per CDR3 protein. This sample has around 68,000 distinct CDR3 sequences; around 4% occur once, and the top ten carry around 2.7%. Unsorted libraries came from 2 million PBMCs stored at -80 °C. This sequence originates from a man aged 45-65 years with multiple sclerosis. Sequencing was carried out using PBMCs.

The CDR3 loop is CASSLLSGANVLTF. DNA for the CDR3: TGTGCCAGCAGTTTACTCTCTGGGGCCAACGTCCTGACTTTC. V and J are TRBV27 and TRBJ2-6; D gene unclear. Germline V gives CDR1 MNHEY, CDR2 SMNVEV (reference sequence). Deletions cut 2 bases from V and 0 bases from J, with 2 bases between. The CDR3 length is 14 residues.